This T cell receptor (beta chain) was recovered during a study of T cell responses to AZD1222 COVID-19 vaccine. The study, taken as a whole, reports: An increase in Spike-specific TCR breadth and depth was observed after two AZD1222 doses. Among AZD1222 vaccinees, only six or seven were seropositive at baseline.

Germline CDR1 is SNHLY and CDR2 is FYNNEI. Germline trimming cut 5 bases from V and 2 bases from J; bases unmatched to any gene: 5. The CDR3 totals 15 residues. Points on this clone: The antigen is not known.

TCRdb keeps only in-frame clones here, not all; method: immunoSEQ multiplex PCR. The sample yields roughly 150,000 clones, 80% to 95% seen once. The chain is built from TRBV2 and TRBJ2-3; TRBD2 aligns across 9 bases. The sequence was obtained from an adult in good health. Sequencing was performed on peripheral blood, taken on day 0 of AZD1222 vaccination. The DNA of the CDR3 is TGTGCCAGCAGTCGGACTAGCGCCTTCACAGATACGCAGTATTTT. This gives the protein CASSRTSAFTDTQYF.